These T cell receptor beta chains were read from a single sample in a study of blood T cell repertoires in COVID-19. Repertoires were generated with immunoSEQ multiplex PCR, while TCRdb's copy carries only in-frame clones and drops some. The sample shows just over 300,000 clones, approximately 89% of them seen only once. Sequencing was performed on PBMCs or T cells enriched from blood (not recorded which). These receptors were obtained from a middle-aged woman who had recovered from COVID-19. The CDR3 runs from the conserved cysteine through the conserved F or W. D genes are given only for firm matches. For some rows the clone size is stated as once, few or many, or as a class when expanded; others skip it.

J: TRBJ2-1; V: TRBV2; D: TRBD2; size: few; DNA: TGTGCCAGCAGGGGGGGGACCGCTTACAATGAGCAGTTCTTC; CDR3: CASRGGTAYNEQFF
J: TRBJ2-3; V: TRBV29-1; D: TRBD2; size: -; DNA: TGCAGCGTTGAACTAGCGGGAGTGCCAGATACGCAGTATTTT; CDR3: CSVELAGVPDTQYF
J: TRBJ2-1; V: TRBV29-1; D: -; size: once; DNA: TGCAGCGTTCTACGACACCACAATGAGCAGTTCTTC; CDR3: CSVLRHHNEQFF
J: TRBJ1-1; V: TRBV30; D: -; size: -; DNA: TGTGCCTGGAACCGGAGGGACACTGAAGCTTTCTTT; CDR3: CAWNRRDTEAFF
J: TRBJ2-7; V: TRBV7-2; D: TRBD2; size: -; DNA: TGTGCCAGCAGCTTTATCGGGGGGGAGAGCTACGAGCAGTACTTC; CDR3: CASSFIGGESYEQYF
J: TRBJ2-5; V: TRBV29-1; D: -; size: -; DNA: TGCAGCGTCGCGAGGGCAGAGACCCAGTACTTC; CDR3: CSVARAETQYF
J: TRBJ1-2; V: TRBV12-3/TRBV12-4; D: -; size: -; DNA: TGTGCCAGCAGGGCATCCTCGGGCTACACCTTC; CDR3: CASRASSGYTF
J: TRBJ2-3; V: TRBV10-3; D: -; size: -; DNA: TGTGCCATCACCCCCAGGGGCAACCCAGATACGCAGTATTTT; CDR3: CAITPRGNPDTQYF
J: TRBJ2-3; V: TRBV28; D: TRBD1; size: -; DNA: TGTGCCAGCAGTTTAAGACAGGGATTCACAGATACGCAGTATTTT; CDR3: CASSLRQGFTDTQYF
J: TRBJ1-2; V: TRBV6-5; D: -; size: -; DNA: TGTGCCAGCAGTTACGACAGATTTGCCGGCTACACCTTC; CDR3: CASSYDRFAGYTF
J: TRBJ2-7; V: TRBV18; D: TRBD1; size: -; DNA: TGTGCCAGCTCACCATCCCTGCCGGGACAGGGGGATGGCGAGCAGTACTTC; CDR3: CASSPSLPGQGDGEQYF
J: TRBJ1-6; V: TRBV25-1; D: -; size: -; DNA: TGTGCTAGCAGTTCAGGGTATTCACCCCTCCACTTT; CDR3: CASSSGYSPLHF
J: TRBJ2-7; V: TRBV30; D: TRBD2; size: -; DNA: TGTGCCTGGAGTGCCTTTCTAGCGGGGGTTTACGAGCAGTACTTC; CDR3: CAWSAFLAGVYEQYF
J: TRBJ1-1; V: TRBV19; D: TRBD1; size: -; DNA: TGTGCCAGTAGTATACGCGGGGGACAGGGAGCTGAAGCTTTCTTT; CDR3: CASSIRGGQGAEAFF
J: TRBJ1-3; V: TRBV29-1; D: TRBD1; size: few; DNA: TGCAGCGGTACCACAGGGGGCGCGGGAAACACCATATATTTT; CDR3: CSGTTGGAGNTIYF
J: TRBJ1-3; V: TRBV7-3; D: TRBD1; size: -; DNA: TGTGCCAGCAGCTTGACAGGGGGCGCGTTCGACACCATATATTTT; CDR3: CASSLTGGAFDTIYF
J: TRBJ1-1; V: TRBV6-2/TRBV6-3; D: -; size: -; DNA: TGTGCCAGCAGTTACTCACAGGGGAACACTGAAGCTTTCTTT; CDR3: CASSYSQGNTEAFF
J: TRBJ1-3; V: TRBV6-2/TRBV6-3; D: -; size: -; DNA: TGTGCCAGCAGTTACCAGCAGTCTAGTGGAAACACCATATATTTT; CDR3: CASSYQQSSGNTIYF
J: TRBJ1-2; V: TRBV5-4; D: -; size: -; DNA: TGTGCCAGCACAGCCGACAGTTATGGCTACACCTTC; CDR3: CASTADSYGYTF
J: TRBJ1-5; V: TRBV5-8; D: -; size: -; DNA: TGTGCCAGCAGCACCAGGGGTAATCAGCCCCAGCATTTT; CDR3: CASSTRGNQPQHF
J: TRBJ2-4; V: TRBV28; D: -; size: -; DNA: TGTGCCAGCCGGCCGACATCCTCGGTAAACATTCAGTACTTC; CDR3: CASRPTSSVNIQYF
J: TRBJ2-5; V: TRBV10-3; D: TRBD2; size: -; DNA: TGTGCCATCAGTGAGTCTCGACTAGCAGGAGAGACCCAGTACTTC; CDR3: CAISESRLAGETQYF
J: TRBJ1-3; V: TRBV7-9; D: -; size: -; DNA: TGTGCCAGCAGCCTGGGGACAATGAGCTCTGGAAACACCATATATTTT; CDR3: CASSLGTMSSGNTIYF
J: TRBJ1-1; V: TRBV3-1/TRBV3-2; D: TRBD1; size: -; DNA: TGTGCCAGCAGCCAAGATAGGGGGCGCAGAACTGAAGCTTTCTTT; CDR3: CASSQDRGRRTEAFF
J: TRBJ2-1; V: TRBV2; D: TRBD2; size: -; DNA: TGTGCCAGCACTGGGAGCCGTAGCGGGAGCCGGAATGAGCAGTTCTTC; CDR3: CASTGSRSGSRNEQFF
J: TRBJ2-1; V: TRBV4-3; D: TRBD2; size: once; DNA: TGCGCCAGCAGCCAGCGGGAGGGATCCTACAATGAGCAGTTCTTC; CDR3: CASSQREGSYNEQFF
J: TRBJ2-7; V: TRBV5-1; D: TRBD1; size: -; DNA: TGCGCCAGCTTCCTTGGGACAGGGAAAGGAGAGCAGTACTTC; CDR3: CASFLGTGKGEQYF
J: TRBJ2-2; V: TRBV7-9; D: TRBD2; size: -; DNA: TGTGCCAGCAGCTTAGCAACTAGCGGGGGGAACACCGGGGAGCTGTTTTTT; CDR3: CASSLATSGGNTGELFF
J: TRBJ2-4; V: TRBV5-6; D: TRBD1; size: -; DNA: TGTGCCAGCAGCTTGACCGGGACAGGAGCCAAAAACATTCAGTACTTC; CDR3: CASSLTGTGAKNIQYF
J: TRBJ2-5; V: TRBV11-3; D: TRBD2; size: -; DNA: TGTGCCAGCAGCCCCCGATTGAGCGGGAGCGGAGAGACCCAGTACTTC; CDR3: CASSPRLSGSGETQYF
J: TRBJ1-5; V: TRBV19; D: -; size: once; DNA: TGTGCCAGTAGTACAGGGATTCGTCAGCCCCAGCATTTT; CDR3: CASSTGIRQPQHF
J: TRBJ2-1; V: TRBV11-3; D: TRBD2; size: -; DNA: TGTGCCAGCAGCCCTACGGGGGCGGGAGGTCTGCTTGAGCAGTTCTTC; CDR3: CASSPTGAGGLLEQFF
J: TRBJ2-2; V: TRBV30; D: TRBD2; size: -; DNA: TGTGCCTGGCACGGGCCCTATTCCGGGACTAGATCATCTCTTAAGGACACCGGGGAGCTGTTTTTT; CDR3: CAWHGPYSGTRSSLKDTGELFF